Listed below are T cell receptor beta chains from one sample, sequenced in a study of T cell responses to AZD1222 COVID-19 vaccine. TCRdb keeps only in-frame clones here, not all; method: immunoSEQ multiplex PCR. This table has just under 55,000 clones, around 92% appearing once. The starting material was peripheral blood, obtained on day 0 of AZD1222 vaccination. Receptor source: an adult in good health. Both conserved end residues are part of each CDR3. The D gene is left open where the match is weak. A clone size is listed for some rows: how often the clone was seen (once, few, many), or a class if it is expanded.

D gene,clone size,J gene,V gene,CDR3 protein,CDR3 DNA
.,.,TRBJ1-1,TRBV6-6,CASSYSRVAGRTEAFF,TGTGCCAGCAGTTACTCCCGGGTCGCAGGGCGAACTGAAGCTTTCTTT
.,.,TRBJ2-5,TRBV27,CASSFREQETQYF,TGTGCCAGCAGTTTCAGGGAGCAAGAGACCCAGTACTTC
.,.,TRBJ1-3,TRBV7-9,CASSLLLGQGRNTIYF,TGTGCCAGCAGCTTACTCTTGGGGCAGGGGAGAAACACCATATATTTT
.,once,TRBJ2-3,TRBV14,CASSPNFGGDFTDTQYF,TGTGCCAGCAGCCCGAATTTCGGCGGGGATTTCACAGATACGCAGTATTTT
.,once,TRBJ2-3,TRBV5-6,CASSLPGGYTQYF,TGTGCCAGCAGCCTGCCTGGAGGTTATACGCAGTATTTT
.,.,TRBJ1-2,TRBV6-5,CASKRDGANYGYTF,TGTGCCAGCAAGAGAGACGGAGCTAACTATGGCTACACCTTC
.,few,TRBJ1-6,TRBV5-5,CASSLAGDSPLHF,TGTGCCAGCAGCTTGGCAGGGGATTCACCCCTCCACTTT
.,.,TRBJ2-1,TRBV7-3,CASSPSVSGNNEQFF,TGTGCCAGCAGCCCCTCCGTTTCGGGAAACAATGAGCAGTTCTTC
.,.,TRBJ2-3,TRBV10-3,CATGVGQGNTDTQYF,TGTGCCACAGGGGTCGGGCAGGGGAACACAGATACGCAGTATTTT
TRBD2,.,TRBJ2-3,TRBV7-2,CASSLGWREADTQYF,TGTGCCAGCAGCTTAGGGTGGCGGGAGGCAGATACGCAGTATTTT
TRBD1,.,TRBJ2-2,TRBV19,CASIGTADTGELFF,TGTGCCAGTATCGGGACAGCCGACACCGGGGAGCTGTTTTTT
.,.,TRBJ2-6,TRBV7-9,CASLGVSGANVLTF,TGTGCCAGCCTTGGGGTTTCTGGGGCCAACGTCCTGACTTTC
TRBD2,.,TRBJ2-7,TRBV5-1,CASSTWEGSEQYF,TGCGCCAGCAGTACTTGGGAGGGCAGCGAGCAGTACTTC
.,.,TRBJ2-2,TRBV5-1,CASSSWDPGAGELFF,TGCGCCAGCAGCTCGTGGGACCCTGGGGCCGGGGAGCTGTTTTTT
TRBD1,.,TRBJ2-2,TRBV15,CATSEHRGPNTGELFF,TGTGCCACCAGCGAACACAGGGGCCCCAACACCGGGGAGCTGTTTTTT
TRBD1,.,TRBJ1-5,TRBV28,CASDKQGSNQPQHF,TGTGCCAGCGATAAACAGGGGAGTAATCAGCCCCAGCATTTT
TRBD1,.,TRBJ1-1,TRBV28,CASTPHRGGNTEAFF,TGTGCCAGCACACCACACAGGGGGGGGAACACTGAAGCTTTCTTT
.,.,TRBJ2-2,TRBV24-1,CATSVGERELFF,TGTGCCACCAGTGTGGGGGAACGGGAGCTGTTTTTT
.,.,TRBJ2-7,TRBV5-1,CASSLSGIRDYEQYF,TGCGCCAGCAGCTTGTCTGGGATACGGGACTACGAGCAGTACTTC
TRBD1,few,TRBJ2-7,TRBV7-9,CASGQGPYEQYF,TGTGCCAGCGGACAGGGGCCCTACGAGCAGTACTTC
TRBD2,.,TRBJ2-1,TRBV9,CASSPTSNNEQFF,TGTGCCAGCAGCCCGACTAGCAACAATGAGCAGTTCTTC
.,.,TRBJ2-7,TRBV12-3/TRBV12-4,CASSSFNAQYF,TGTGCCAGCAGTTCCTTCAACGCGCAGTACTTC
.,.,TRBJ2-7,TRBV9,CASSVGWDNSYEQYF,TGTGCCAGCAGCGTAGGGTGGGACAACTCCTACGAGCAGTACTTC
.,.,TRBJ1-1,TRBV27,CASGGTRNTEAFF,TGTGCCAGCGGGGGCACTAGGAACACTGAAGCTTTCTTT
.,.,TRBJ2-1,TRBV29-1,CSVEVTGAARYNEQFF,TGCAGCGTTGAGGTTACGGGGGCGGCACGCTACAATGAGCAGTTCTTC
TRBD2,.,TRBJ2-3,TRBV2,CASSVSSGSADTQYF,TGTGCCAGCAGTGTTTCTAGCGGGAGTGCAGATACGCAGTATTTT
.,once,TRBJ1-6,TRBV29-1,CSMGRIAGDNSPLHF,TGCAGCATGGGGAGAATAGCAGGTGATAATTCACCCCTCCACTTT
TRBD1,.,TRBJ1-2,TRBV3-1/TRBV3-2,CASSQPQGATGGYTF,TGTGCCAGCAGCCAACCCCAGGGGGCTACGGGCGGCTACACCTTC
.,.,TRBJ2-1,TRBV20-1,CSAREDQEQFF,TGCAGTGCTAGGGAGGACCAAGAGCAGTTCTTC
TRBD2,.,TRBJ2-7,TRBV19,CASSGRAGYEQYF,TGTGCCAGTAGCGGGAGGGCCGGGTACGAGCAGTACTTC
.,.,TRBJ1-5,TRBV28,CASNLLGRGDQPQHF,TGTGCCAGCAACCTTTTGGGCAGGGGCGATCAGCCCCAGCATTTT
.,.,TRBJ1-1,TRBV19,CASSMRFTEAFF,TGTGCCAGTAGTATGCGGTTCACTGAAGCTTTCTTT
TRBD1,.,TRBJ2-1,TRBV27,CASSRKPGTGQYNEQFF,TGTGCCAGCAGTCGAAAACCCGGGACAGGGCAATACAATGAGCAGTTCTTC
TRBD1,.,TRBJ1-4,TRBV5-1,CASSLGQGAEKLFF,TGCGCCAGCTCCCTGGGACAGGGGGCGGAAAAACTGTTTTTT
.,.,TRBJ1-2,TRBV20-1,CSARRSYGYTF,TGCAGTGCTAGAAGAAGCTATGGCTACACCTTC
.,.,TRBJ2-7,TRBV6-5,CASSYGTDSYEQYF,TGTGCCAGCAGTTATGGGACCGATTCCTACGAGCAGTACTTC
.,.,TRBJ1-2,TRBV28,CASSDPTRGYGYTF,TGTGCCAGCTCAGACCCCACCCGAGGCTATGGCTACACCTTC
TRBD2,once,TRBJ2-1,TRBV19,CASSIRTSGSVEQFF,TGTGCCAGTAGTATTCGGACTAGCGGGAGTGTTGAGCAGTTCTTC
TRBD1,.,TRBJ2-7,TRBV7-3,CASSWDRGEEQYF,TGTGCCAGCAGCTGGGACAGGGGGGAGGAGCAGTACTTC
.,.,TRBJ2-3,TRBV6-2/TRBV6-3,CASSYFGVTDTQYF,TGTGCCAGCAGTTACTTCGGGGTCACAGATACGCAGTATTTT
.,.,TRBJ2-1,TRBV6-5,CASSILIPPANEQFF,TGTGCCAGTTCCATACTGATCCCGCCGGCTAATGAGCAGTTCTTC
.,.,TRBJ1-3,TRBV29-1,CSVDENSGNTIYF,TGCAGCGTTGATGAAAACTCTGGAAACACCATATATTTT
.,.,TRBJ2-3,TRBV7-2,CASSANSASTDTQYF,TGTGCCAGCAGCGCCAACAGCGCTAGCACAGATACGCAGTATTTT
TRBD1,.,TRBJ1-1,TRBV30,CAWSGALTGANTEAFF,TGTGCCTGGAGTGGGGCCCTCACAGGGGCGAACACTGAAGCTTTCTTT
TRBD1,.,TRBJ2-1,TRBV10-3,CAISGTEQGAGNEQFF,TGTGCCATCAGTGGGACGGAACAGGGGGCGGGGAATGAGCAGTTCTTC
TRBD1,.,TRBJ2-7,TRBV15,CATSREGTGSYEQYF,TGTGCCACCAGCAGAGAAGGGACAGGGTCCTACGAGCAGTACTTC
.,once,TRBJ1-6,TRBV10-3,CAISADSLPVNSPLHF,TGTGCCATCAGCGCAGACAGCCTCCCCGTTAATTCACCCCTCCACTTT
.,.,TRBJ2-7,TRBV4-1,CASSQVVDVSPGEQYF,TGCGCCAGCAGCCAAGTGGTGGACGTCTCACCGGGCGAGCAGTACTTC
TRBD1,.,TRBJ2-1,TRBV27,CASSLDRFYNEQFF,TGTGCCAGCAGTTTGGACAGGTTTTACAATGAGCAGTTCTTC
TRBD2,.,TRBJ2-3,TRBV5-4,CASSLGGWARESADTQYF,TGTGCCAGCAGCTTGGGCGGTTGGGCGCGGGAGTCGGCAGATACGCAGTATTTT
TRBD2,.,TRBJ2-5,TRBV6-6,CASSPGTSVVRETQYF,TGTGCCAGCAGCCCCGGGACTAGTGTTGTGAGAGAGACCCAGTACTTC
.,few,TRBJ1-2,TRBV28,CASSSAGQRDGYTF,TGTGCCAGCAGCTCCGCGGGGCAACGTGACGGCTACACCTTC
TRBD2,.,TRBJ2-1,TRBV7-3,CASSPGLAGGDEQFF,TGTGCCAGCAGCCCGGGACTAGCGGGAGGAGATGAGCAGTTCTTC
.,.,TRBJ2-1,TRBV9,CASSPVGSSRNEQFF,TGTGCCAGCAGCCCCGTCGGGAGTAGTAGAAATGAGCAGTTCTTC
.,once,TRBJ2-5,TRBV11-2,CASGSQNQETQYF,TGTGCCAGCGGATCACAAAACCAAGAGACCCAGTACTTC
.,.,TRBJ1-2,TRBV2,CASKQAKLGYTF,TGTGCCAGCAAGCAGGCTAAGTTGGGCTACACCTTC
.,.,TRBJ1-4,TRBV5-1,CASSEATNEKLFF,TGCGCCAGCAGCGAGGCCACTAATGAAAAACTGTTTTTT
.,.,TRBJ2-5,TRBV28,CASSLPKPGSSTQYF,TGTGCCAGCAGTCTCCCCAAGCCGGGATCATCGACCCAGTACTTC
TRBD2,.,TRBJ2-3,TRBV5-6,CASSLAGTSGRTDTQYF,TGTGCCAGCAGCTTGGCCGGGACTAGCGGGAGGACAGATACGCAGTATTTT
TRBD1,.,TRBJ1-4,TRBV18,CASSLQQGATNEKLFF,TGTGCCAGCTCACTGCAACAGGGGGCAACTAATGAAAAACTGTTTTTT